This TCR beta chain derives from a study of blood T cells in healthy people across ages. Primers used in a second PCR of roughly 7 to 12 cycles were a sample-barcoded 5' primer and a J-beta primer mix. TCRdb itself ran the 5' RACE reads through MiXCR, one entry per CDR3 protein. The sample has around 780,000 distinct CDR3 sequences; roughly 25% are singletons. Trimming took 3 bases from V and 4 from J; bases not matched to a gene: 2. CDR1 is PRHDT, CDR2 FYEKMQ, per germline (reference sequence). This CDR3 contains 14 residues. This same sample was also taken into another study, of T cells of mothers and their children. From that report: A few healthy Caucasian mothers gave samples, and so did their six children. M1S, a second-PCR primer, added sample barcodes and 2-4 random nucleotides.

The rearrangement uses TRBV13 and TRBJ2-5; TRBD2 agrees at 10 bases. Sample: blood. This TCR was sampled from a boy aged 10-17 years in good health. The CDR3 nucleotides read TGTGCCAGCAGCTTCCGGACTAGCGGAGAGACCCAGTACTTC. Residues: CASSFRTSGETQYF.